This entry is about one TCR beta chain. TCRdb ran MiXCR on the RT-PCR reads and lists one entry per CDR3 protein. The sample lists just under 550,000 distinct CDR3 sequences, under 30% seen once, with under 3.5% in the top ten. This sample was included in a study of response to subunit inactivated influenza vaccine. The V gene lost 5 bases and the J gene lost 5 bases, with 13 bases spanning the gap. The CDR3 spans 13 residues. Germline V lookup: CDR1 LNHNV, CDR2 YYDKDF (reference sequence). These data also featured in a second study, about T cells expressing NK-cell markers. That publication notes: What made the TCR beta cDNA was 5'RACE template switching with UMIs. These clonotypes additionally ranked first within the CD3+CD56-NKG2C+ fraction of several donors.

The rearrangement uses TRBV15 and TRBJ2-7, with D tentatively TRBD1 (6 bases). The sequencing used CD4+ T cells sorted from PBMCs, collected 12 days after vaccination. This TCR was sampled from a man between 50 and 59 years old who received an inactivated influenza vaccine. CDR3 sequence: CATSPGQGDEQYF. Written as DNA, the CDR3 is TGTGCCACCAGCCCGGGACAAGGAGACGAGCAGTACTTC.